These T cell receptor beta chains were read from a single sample in a study of blood T cell repertoires in COVID-19. Produced via immunoSEQ multiplex PCR; TCRdb's table is partial and in-frame only. The data show about 200,000 clones, just over 85% seen once. Sequencing used peripheral blood. These receptors were obtained from a man between 18 and 29 years old with active or convalescent COVID-19. Both conserved end residues are part of each CDR3. Each record gives: D gene, V gene, J gene, clone size, CDR3 protein, CDR3 DNA. D genes are given only for firm matches. Clone size is not always given. Where it is, it says once, few, many or a class for expanded clones.

D: TRBD1; V: TRBV2; J: TRBJ1-1; size: .; CDR3: CASSAGTGTTEAFF; DNA: TGTGCCAGCAGTGCCGGGACAGGGACTACTGAAGCTTTCTTT
D: .; V: TRBV27; J: TRBJ1-2; size: .; CDR3: CASSLVSGLNYGYTF; DNA: TGTGCCAGCAGTTTAGTTTCTGGACTCAACTATGGCTACACCTTC
D: .; V: TRBV25-1; J: TRBJ1-2; size: .; CDR3: CASSAAGNYGYTF; DNA: TGTGCCAGCAGTGCCGCAGGGAATTATGGCTACACCTTC
D: .; V: TRBV19; J: TRBJ1-5; size: .; CDR3: CASTTSGTLYQPQHF; DNA: TGTGCCAGTACCACATCGGGGACACTTTATCAGCCCCAGCATTTT
D: TRBD2; V: TRBV5-4; J: TRBJ2-7; size: .; CDR3: CASSSPGTSGLEQYF; DNA: TGTGCCAGCAGCTCTCCCGGGACTAGCGGGCTCGAGCAGTACTTC
D: .; V: TRBV21-1; J: TRBJ2-5; size: .; CDR3: CASSKEGGRRETQYF; DNA: TGTGCCAGCAGCAAAGAAGGAGGGAGGAGGGAGACCCAGTACTTC
D: TRBD1; V: TRBV5-1; J: TRBJ2-7; size: .; CDR3: CASSPGQESMRVREQYF; DNA: TGCGCCAGCAGCCCGGGACAGGAAAGTATGAGGGTACGTGAGCAGTACTTC
D: TRBD1; V: TRBV6-1; J: TRBJ2-7; size: .; CDR3: CASSERDRGLYEQYF; DNA: TGTGCCAGCAGTGAACGGGACAGGGGGCTCTACGAGCAGTACTTC
D: TRBD2; V: TRBV4-3; J: TRBJ2-1; size: .; CDR3: CASSQGSGSKMGHEQFF; DNA: TGCGCCAGCAGCCAAGGTAGCGGGAGTAAGATGGGCCATGAGCAGTTCTTC
D: TRBD1; V: TRBV2; J: TRBJ2-7; size: .; CDR3: CASSEGTGGNSYEQYF; DNA: TGTGCCAGCAGTGAAGGGACAGGGGGGAATTCCTACGAGCAGTACTTC
D: TRBD1; V: TRBV30; J: TRBJ1-5; size: .; CDR3: CAFRGQGDVYQPQHF; DNA: TGTGCCTTCCGCGGACAGGGGGATGTTTATCAGCCCCAGCATTTT
D: .; V: TRBV6-1; J: TRBJ1-1; size: .; CDR3: CASSESSRSVAFF; DNA: TGTGCCAGCAGTGAAAGTTCCCGGAGCGTGGCTTTCTTT
D: .; V: TRBV15; J: TRBJ2-5; size: .; CDR3: CATSRDLSGFGETQYF; DNA: TGTGCCACCAGCAGAGATTTATCGGGGTTTGGGGAGACCCAGTACTTC
D: TRBD1; V: TRBV19; J: TRBJ1-2; size: .; CDR3: CASSTYRDRAVNYGYTF; DNA: TGTGCCAGTAGTACCTACCGGGACAGGGCCGTTAACTATGGCTACACCTTC
D: .; V: TRBV6-2/TRBV6-3; J: TRBJ2-7; size: .; CDR3: CASSLTSGTYTEQYF; DNA: TGTGCCAGCAGTTTAACCTCCGGGACTTATACCGAGCAGTACTTC
D: .; V: TRBV7-9; J: TRBJ1-1; size: .; CDR3: CASSNRQDTEAFF; DNA: TGTGCCAGCAGCAATCGACAAGACACTGAAGCTTTCTTT
D: .; V: TRBV2; J: TRBJ1-5; size: .; CDR3: CASSEAGRTSNQPQHF; DNA: TGTGCCAGCAGTGAAGCCGGGAGAACAAGCAATCAGCCCCAGCATTTT
D: .; V: TRBV28; J: TRBJ2-7; size: .; CDR3: CASSSITTGEAYEQYF; DNA: TGTGCCAGCAGCTCTATAACCACAGGGGAGGCATACGAGCAGTACTTC
D: TRBD1; V: TRBV4-2; J: TRBJ1-4; size: .; CDR3: CASSPQDREGNEKLFF; DNA: TGTGCCAGCAGCCCCCAGGACAGGGAAGGGAATGAAAAACTGTTTTTT
D: TRBD1; V: TRBV10-3; J: TRBJ1-3; size: .; CDR3: CAITDRASGNTIYF; DNA: TGTGCCATCACCGACAGGGCCTCTGGAAACACCATATATTTT
D: .; V: TRBV2; J: TRBJ1-3; size: .; CDR3: CASSWDTDSGNTIYF; DNA: TGTGCCAGCAGCTGGGACACCGACTCTGGAAACACCATATATTTT
D: .; V: TRBV29-1; J: TRBJ2-2; size: .; CDR3: CSGTAQGLAGELFF; DNA: TGCAGCGGGACCGCACAGGGCCTGGCCGGGGAGCTGTTTTTT
D: .; V: TRBV14; J: TRBJ1-3; size: .; CDR3: CASSQLSGASGNTIYF; DNA: TGTGCCAGCAGCCAACTCTCAGGGGCCTCTGGAAACACCATATATTTT
D: .; V: TRBV6-6; J: TRBJ1-5; size: .; CDR3: CASSYRAGSGQHF; DNA: TGTGCCAGCAGTTACCGTGCGGGATCGGGCCAGCATTTT
D: .; V: TRBV11-1; J: TRBJ2-1; size: .; CDR3: CASSYGTEQFF; DNA: TGTGCCAGCAGCTATGGGACAGAGCAGTTCTTC
D: .; V: TRBV7-9; J: TRBJ2-2; size: .; CDR3: CASSSREIGELFF; DNA: TGTGCCAGCAGCTCCCGGGAGATCGGGGAGCTGTTTTTT
D: .; V: TRBV5-1; J: TRBJ1-2; size: .; CDR3: CASSLGGGNYGYTF; DNA: TGCGCCAGCAGCTTGGGCGGGGGAAACTATGGCTACACCTTC
D: TRBD2; V: TRBV11-2; J: TRBJ2-2; size: .; CDR3: CASSLGTSGSNTGELFF; DNA: TGTGCCAGCAGCTTGGGGACTAGCGGGTCCAACACCGGGGAGCTGTTTTTT
D: .; V: TRBV28; J: TRBJ2-1; size: .; CDR3: CASTVAALSSYNEQFF; DNA: TGTGCCAGCACGGTAGCGGCCCTAAGCTCCTACAATGAGCAGTTCTTC
D: TRBD2; V: TRBV7-8; J: TRBJ2-7; size: .; CDR3: CASSPGLAFEQYF; DNA: TGTGCCAGCAGTCCGGGACTAGCATTTGAGCAGTACTTC
D: TRBD2; V: TRBV6-1; J: TRBJ2-5; size: .; CDR3: CASSEIAGGRETQYF; DNA: TGTGCCAGCAGTGAAATAGCGGGAGGTAGAGAGACCCAGTACTTC
D: TRBD2; V: TRBV27; J: TRBJ2-1; size: .; CDR3: CASRAGGLNEQFF; DNA: TGTGCCAGCAGGGCGGGAGGGCTTAATGAGCAGTTCTTC
D: TRBD2; V: TRBV11-2; J: TRBJ2-1; size: .; CDR3: CASSLSREGLYNEQFF; DNA: TGTGCCAGCAGCTTATCGAGGGAGGGCCTTTACAATGAGCAGTTCTTC
D: .; V: TRBV10-3; J: TRBJ1-5; size: once; CDR3: CAIRRGGDSNQPQHF; DNA: TGTGCCATCAGGAGGGGAGGGGATAGCAATCAGCCCCAGCATTTT
D: TRBD2; V: TRBV5-4; J: TRBJ2-7; size: .; CDR3: CASSLSTSGSYEQYF; DNA: TGTGCCAGCAGCTTGTCCACTAGCGGGTCCTACGAGCAGTACTTC
D: .; V: TRBV15; J: TRBJ2-3; size: .; CDR3: CATSRPVPDTQYF; DNA: TGTGCCACCAGCAGACCGGTACCAGATACGCAGTATTTT
D: .; V: TRBV19; J: TRBJ1-2; size: once; CDR3: CASSIPSTGGYTF; DNA: TGTGCCAGTAGTATCCCCTCGACGGGAGGCTACACCTTC
D: .; V: TRBV5-5; J: TRBJ2-3; size: few; CDR3: CASSLGQWGGDTQYF; DNA: TGTGCCAGCAGCTTGGGACAGTGGGGTGGGGATACGCAGTATTTT
D: TRBD2; V: TRBV2; J: TRBJ2-3; size: .; CDR3: CASSQGLAGDTQYF; DNA: TGTGCCAGCAGCCAAGGACTAGCGGGAGATACGCAGTATTTT
D: TRBD1; V: TRBV27; J: TRBJ2-7; size: .; CDR3: CASSFGTGPYEQYF; DNA: TGTGCCAGCAGTTTCGGGACAGGGCCCTACGAGCAGTACTTC
D: TRBD2; V: TRBV3-1/TRBV3-2; J: TRBJ2-3; size: .; CDR3: CASSSGLAGHTDTQYF; DNA: TGTGCCAGCAGCTCGGGACTAGCGGGGCACACAGATACGCAGTATTTT
D: TRBD1; V: TRBV30; J: TRBJ2-7; size: few; CDR3: CAWSVGQGAYEQYF; DNA: TGTGCCTGGAGCGTTGGACAGGGGGCCTACGAGCAGTACTTC
D: .; V: TRBV3-1/TRBV3-2; J: TRBJ2-7; size: .; CDR3: CASSQDRGRPYEQYF; DNA: TGTGCCAGCAGCCAAGATCGCGGCAGACCCTACGAGCAGTACTTC
D: TRBD2; V: TRBV29-1; J: TRBJ2-1; size: few; CDR3: CSVGVLAGVPNEQFF; DNA: TGCAGCGTGGGGGTTCTAGCGGGAGTTCCCAATGAGCAGTTCTTC
D: .; V: TRBV3-1/TRBV3-2; J: TRBJ1-2; size: .; CDR3: CASSRGGSANYGYTF; DNA: TGTGCCAGCAGCCGGGGGGGCAGTGCTAACTATGGCTACACCTTC
D: TRBD1; V: TRBV18; J: TRBJ2-2; size: .; CDR3: CASSPLAFTGGTNTGELFF; DNA: TGTGCCAGCTCACCACTAGCGTTTACAGGGGGAACGAACACCGGGGAGCTGTTTTTT
D: TRBD1; V: TRBV6-5; J: TRBJ2-4; size: .; CDR3: CASSYSGTGAGNIQYF; DNA: TGTGCCAGCAGTTACTCGGGGACAGGGGCTGGTAACATTCAGTACTTC
D: TRBD1; V: TRBV5-1; J: TRBJ1-2; size: .; CDR3: CASSPGTGYGYTF; DNA: TGCGCCAGCAGCCCCGGGACAGGGTATGGCTACACCTTC
D: TRBD1; V: TRBV7-9; J: TRBJ2-7; size: few; CDR3: CASSPGTGRSSYEQYF; DNA: TGTGCCAGCAGCCCGGGGACAGGGAGAAGCTCCTACGAGCAGTACTTC
D: .; V: TRBV6-4; J: TRBJ2-1; size: once; CDR3: CASSPSGVYEQFF; DNA: TGTGCCAGCAGTCCTTCAGGGGTGTACGAGCAGTTCTTC
D: .; V: TRBV30; J: TRBJ1-6; size: few; CDR3: CAWSRGGTGLSPLHF; DNA: TGTGCCTGGAGTCGTGGGGGAACAGGGCTTTCACCCCTCCACTTT
D: TRBD2; V: TRBV6-5; J: TRBJ2-1; size: .; CDR3: CASRLGLADNEQFF; DNA: TGTGCCAGCAGACTCGGACTAGCGGACAATGAGCAGTTCTTC
D: .; V: TRBV10-3; J: TRBJ1-6; size: .; CDR3: CAISGTQNSPLHF; DNA: TGTGCCATCAGTGGGACTCAGAATTCACCCCTCCACTTT
D: .; V: TRBV27; J: TRBJ1-1; size: .; CDR3: CASSFWGGGSEAFF; DNA: TGTGCCAGCAGTTTTTGGGGAGGGGGGTCTGAAGCTTTCTTT